These T cell receptor beta chains were read from a single sample in a study of T cells after yellow fever vaccination. MiXCR was run by TCRdb on the 5' RACE reads, yielding one entry per CDR3 protein. The data contain under 700,000 distinct CDR3 sequences, 17% of them seen just once; the ten biggest clones take up 17%. The material sequenced was PBMCs, taken 5 to 6 days after the first yellow fever vaccination. The receptors derive from a man younger than 35 who received the YFV17D yellow fever vaccine. CDR3s include the opening cysteine and the closing phenylalanine or tryptophan. Each record gives: D gene, J gene, clone size, V gene, CDR3 protein, CDR3 DNA. D genes are given only for firm matches. Clone size, where shown, is once, few, many, or a class for clones that have expanded.

-,TRBJ1-2,-,TRBV7-9,CASSLEGFYGYTF,TGTGCCAGCAGCTTAGAGGGGTTCTATGGCTACACCTTC
-,TRBJ1-1,-,TRBV7-8,CASSLAPLGAEAFF,TGTGCCAGCAGCTTAGCACCCCTAGGGGCTGAAGCTTTCTTT
-,TRBJ1-2,few,TRBV15,CATSRDAGVYGYTF,TGTGCCACCAGCAGAGATGCAGGGGTCTATGGCTACACCTTC
-,TRBJ1-1,few,TRBV5-1,CASSLVAGQEAFF,TGCGCCAGCAGCTTGGTGGCGGGTCAAGAAGCTTTCTTT
-,TRBJ2-3,-,TRBV5-6,CASSLELKGDTQYF,TGTGCCAGCAGCTTGGAACTCAAGGGAGATACGCAGTATTTT
-,TRBJ2-6,-,TRBV5-5,CASSLWVPPSGANVLTF,TGTGCCAGCAGCTTGTGGGTACCGCCGTCTGGGGCCAACGTCCTGACTTTC
-,TRBJ2-1,-,TRBV5-1,CASTLGGGDEQFF,TGCGCCAGCACCTTAGGCGGGGGCGATGAGCAGTTCTTC
-,TRBJ2-7,-,TRBV6-2/TRBV6-3,CASRRGGVIPYEQYF,TGTGCCAGCAGGAGAGGAGGGGTTATACCCTACGAGCAGTACTTC
TRBD2,TRBJ2-2,-,TRBV6-5,CASSYLPSGDTGELFF,TGTGCCAGCAGTTACCTCCCTAGCGGTGACACCGGGGAGCTGTTTTTT
-,TRBJ2-1,-,TRBV4-3,CASQDMPSSYNEQFF,TGCGCCAGCCAGGACATGCCGAGCTCCTACAATGAGCAGTTCTTC
-,TRBJ2-7,-,TRBV5-8,CASSLQGQGEQYF,TGTGCCAGCAGCTTGCAGGGGCAGGGGGAGCAGTACTTC
-,TRBJ1-2,-,TRBV5-6,CASSPQGPLDYGYTF,TGTGCCAGCAGCCCCCAGGGGCCCCTTGACTATGGCTACACCTTC
-,TRBJ1-5,many,TRBV29-1,CSVQGENQPQHF,TGCAGCGTTCAGGGTGAAAATCAGCCCCAGCATTTT
-,TRBJ2-5,-,TRBV7-2,CASSFGGPPGQETQYF,TGTGCCAGCAGCTTCGGAGGGCCGCCGGGACAAGAGACCCAGTACTTC
TRBD1,TRBJ2-2,-,TRBV10-2,CASRADRVVGELFF,TGCGCCAGCAGAGCGGACAGGGTGGTCGGGGAGCTGTTTTTT
-,TRBJ2-2,-,TRBV5-1,CASTQNTHGELFF,TGCGCCAGCACCCAAAACACCCACGGGGAGCTGTTTTTT
-,TRBJ2-3,many,TRBV3-1,CASSQEGGTDTQYF,TGTGCCAGCAGCCAAGAGGGGGGCACAGATACGCAGTATTTT
TRBD1,TRBJ1-6,-,TRBV5-5,CASSFYRGGDSPLHF,TGTGCCAGCAGCTTTTACAGGGGAGGGGATTCACCCCTCCACTTT
-,TRBJ1-1,few,TRBV12-3/TRBV12-4,CASSRGGGGEAFF,TGTGCCAGCAGCCGAGGTGGGGGTGGGGAAGCTTTCTTT
-,TRBJ2-2,few,TRBV9,CASSVGRRGNTGELFF,TGTGCCAGCAGCGTAGGTCGGCGGGGGAACACCGGGGAGCTGTTTTTT
TRBD1,TRBJ2-3,many,TRBV7-9,CASIPTGEEDTQYF,TGTGCCAGCATCCCGACAGGGGAAGAAGATACGCAGTATTTT
-,TRBJ2-3,few,TRBV18,CASSVYSDTDTQYF,TGTGCCAGCTCAGTGTACTCTGACACAGATACGCAGTATTTT
-,TRBJ1-5,many,TRBV7-2,CASSLVGGNTNQPQHF,TGTGCCAGCAGCTTAGTTGGGGGAAACACCAATCAGCCCCAGCATTTT
-,TRBJ2-2,-,TRBV12-3/TRBV12-4,CASSFEGVTGELFF,TGTGCCAGCAGTTTCGAAGGAGTTACCGGGGAGCTGTTTTTT
TRBD1,TRBJ2-1,many,TRBV7-3,CASSWGQENYNEQFF,TGTGCCAGCAGCTGGGGACAGGAGAACTACAATGAGCAGTTCTTC
-,TRBJ1-5,few,TRBV6-5,CASNPLWDQPQHF,TGTGCCAGCAATCCCCTGTGGGATCAGCCCCAGCATTTT
-,TRBJ2-3,few,TRBV6-1,CASSGQMGDTQYF,TGTGCCAGCAGCGGCCAAATGGGAGATACGCAGTATTTT
TRBD1,TRBJ2-7,many,TRBV7-9,CASSRTGDEQYF,TGTGCCAGCAGCCGGACAGGGGACGAGCAGTACTTC
-,TRBJ1-1,few,TRBV18,CASSPRMTVLQAFF,TGTGCCAGCTCACCTCGAATGACCGTATTACAGGCTTTCTTT
-,TRBJ1-2,few,TRBV27,CASSPQGGRGYTF,TGTGCCAGCAGTCCCCAGGGAGGCCGGGGCTACACCTTC
-,TRBJ2-7,many,TRBV12-3/TRBV12-4,CASSMGGQGTYEQYF,TGTGCCAGCAGCATGGGGGGTCAGGGAACCTACGAGCAGTACTTC
-,TRBJ1-4,few,TRBV7-2,CASSSRAASTNEKLFF,TGTGCCAGCAGCTCCCGGGCAGCCTCAACTAATGAAAAACTGTTTTTT
-,TRBJ1-5,many,TRBV6-1,CASSGNQPQHF,TGTGCCAGCAGTGGAAATCAGCCCCAGCATTTT
TRBD1,TRBJ2-2,many,TRBV5-1,CASSPQGPTGELFF,TGCGCCAGCAGCCCACAGGGGCCCACCGGGGAGCTGTTTTTT
TRBD1,TRBJ2-2,few,TRBV20-1,CSARDRQGGLWSGELFF,TGCAGTGCTAGAGATCGACAGGGGGGACTTTGGAGCGGGGAGCTGTTTTTT
-,TRBJ1-3,few,TRBV5-1,CASSTGILNTIYF,TGCGCCAGCAGCACCGGGATATTAAACACCATATATTTT
TRBD2,TRBJ2-1,-,TRBV7-3,CASSSNRTSGGFSNMYEQFF,TGTGCCAGCAGCTCAAACCGGACTAGCGGGGGGTTTTCCAATATGTATGAGCAGTTCTTC
TRBD2,TRBJ2-1,few,TRBV24-1,CATSDSGGDEQFF,TGTGCCACCAGTGATTCGGGAGGGGATGAGCAGTTCTTC
-,TRBJ1-3,-,TRBV7-3,CASSHMGPRENTIYF,TGTGCCAGCAGCCACATGGGGCCTAGAGAAAACACCATATATTTT
-,TRBJ1-5,-,TRBV12-3/TRBV12-4,CASSPAWGRNQPQHF,TGTGCCAGCAGTCCCGCTTGGGGCAGAAATCAGCCCCAGCATTTT
TRBD2,TRBJ2-3,few,TRBV7-3,CASSPLLGGGTDTQYF,TGTGCCAGCAGCCCCCTGCTTGGGGGGGGCACAGATACGCAGTATTTT
-,TRBJ2-2,-,TRBV4-3,CASSQRLDPEIGGELFF,TGCGCCAGCAGCCAAAGACTGGACCCCGAAATCGGCGGGGAGCTGTTTTTT
TRBD1,TRBJ2-2,-,TRBV6-5,CASSYASGGLTGELFF,TGTGCCAGCAGTTACGCTTCAGGGGGCCTGACCGGGGAGCTGTTTTTT
-,TRBJ1-1,-,TRBV6-2/TRBV6-3,CASSDPGGNTEAFF,TGTGCCAGCAGTGACCCAGGCGGGAACACTGAAGCTTTCTTT
TRBD1,TRBJ1-6,few,TRBV7-3,CASSDGTGGSPLHF,TGTGCCAGCAGCGATGGGACAGGGGGCTCACCCCTCCACTTT
-,TRBJ2-5,few,TRBV21-1,CASRRSRVIRETQYF,TGTGCCAGCAGAAGGAGCCGGGTCATCCGAGAGACCCAGTACTTC
-,TRBJ1-4,-,TRBV5-1,CASSDHRASNEKLFF,TGCGCCAGCAGCGACCACAGGGCCTCAAATGAAAAACTGTTTTTT
-,TRBJ2-1,many,TRBV5-1,CASSLAAGSYNEQFF,TGCGCCAGCAGCTTAGCGGCTGGCTCCTACAATGAGCAGTTCTTC
-,TRBJ2-7,few,TRBV23-1,CASIKQGSYEQYF,TGCGCCAGCATTAAACAGGGTTCCTACGAGCAGTACTTC